These 10 T cell receptor beta chains were all obtained from the same sample, sequenced in a study of T cells in Graves' hyperthyroidism and ophthalmopathy. RNA transcripts yielded amplified TCR beta CDR3 regions. TCR CDR3 underwent first-round RT-PCR with the HTBI primer set. In TCRdb, the multiplex PCR reads were re-called with MiXCR into one record per CDR3 protein. The profile shows about 560,000 distinct CDR3 sequences, around 42% of them singletons. The specimen was peripheral blood or thyroid tissue (not recorded which). The receptor set was obtained from a woman aged 18-35 years with Graves' hyperthyroidism.

The J gene is TRBJ1-2, the V gene TRBV7-9, with D perhaps TRBD1 (6 bases). Germline V lookup: CDR1 SEHNR, CDR2 FQNEAQ (reference sequence). Trimming pared 11 bases from V and 7 bases from J, leaving 23 bases between. The CDR3 length is 14 residues. CDR3: CAWSAATGHRGYTF. CDR3 in DNA: TGTGCCTGGAGTGCCGCTACGGGACATCGTGGCTACACCTTC.

As regards this clonotype: This sequence may be a read error, since a much larger clone differs from it by one base. The CDR3 nucleotides are TGTGCCAGCAGCGTACAACCGGGCTCTGGAAACACCATATATTTT. This encodes CASSVQPGSGNTIYF. The J gene is TRBJ1-3, the V gene TRBV2; D is unresolved. CDR1 and CDR2 from the germline V gene are SNHLY and FYNNEI. V was shortened by 6 bases and J by 0 bases, with 12 bases between the two germline ends. The CDR3 consists of 15 residues.

The rearrangement uses TRBV5-1 and TRBJ1-1; D may be TRBD1 (6 bases). CDR3 length: 16 amino acids. Germline V gives CDR1 SGHRS, CDR2 YFSETQ. The germline V and J ends were trimmed by 5 bases and 0 bases, with 17 bases remaining between them. CDR3 loop: CASRERTVLMNTEAFF. DNA of the CDR3: TGCGCCAGCAGGGAGCGGACAGTTCTCATGAACACTGAAGCTTTCTTT.

This clonotype was counted many times. J is TRBJ1-1 and V is TRBV9; weak D call: TRBD1 (5 bases). The CDR3 runs to 13 residues. Germline CDR1 reads SGDLS; CDR2 reads YYNGEE. The V and J ends lost 4 bases and 5 bases respectively, with 12 bases between them. The CDR3 here is CASSYAGVTEAFF. CDR3 coding DNA: TGTGCCAGCAGCTACGCGGGGGTGACTGAAGCTTTCTTT.

The CDR3 loop reads CASAGDRESGDGYTF. CDR3 nucleotide sequence: TGTGCCAGCGCGGGTGACAGGGAATCCGGGGACGGCTACACCTTC. The J gene is TRBJ1-2, the V gene TRBV2; 7 bases fit TRBD1. Trimming at V came to 8 bases and at J to 8 bases, leaving 17 bases not matched to a gene. CDR3 size: 15 residues. CDR1 SNHLY and CDR2 FYNNEI come from the germline V gene.

The sample holds a few counts of this clonotype. The V gene is TRBV25-1, the J gene TRBJ1-2, with 7 bases aligning to TRBD1. With 7 bases clipped from V and 4 bases from J, the junction kept 12 bases outside the gene matches. There are 15 residues in the CDR3. CDR1 is MGHDK, CDR2 SYGVNS, per germline. CDR3 DNA: TGTGCCAGCACTTCGACAGGGTTTCAAGGCTATGGCTACACCTTC. This sequence encodes CASTSTGFQGYGYTF.

CDR3 DNA sequence: TGTGCCAGCAGCCTCTCCGGGACTAGCATGAGCTACGAGCAGTACTTC. As protein: CASSLSGTSMSYEQYF. This chain links TRBV7-9 with TRBJ2-7, with 9 bases identical to TRBD2. V trimming: 5 bases; J trimming: 3 bases; junction bases outside the gene matches: 11. CDR1 and CDR2 (germline): SEHNR, FQNEAQ (reference sequence). This CDR3 contains 16 residues.

This clonotype was counted only a few times. V and J are TRBV7-9 and TRBJ1-2; D unresolved. This CDR3 is 14 amino acids long. The germline V gene has CDR1 SEHNR and CDR2 FQNEAQ (reference sequence). Trimming left V 6 bases short and J 8 bases short, with 19 bases between. The CDR3 region is CASSPRARIEGYTF. The CDR3 DNA reads TGTGCCAGCAGTCCCCGGGCAAGAATTGAAGGCTACACCTTC.

This clonotype was observed a handful of times. V gene TRBV2 combines with J gene TRBJ2-7; D is undetermined. Trimming took 5 bases from V and 5 from J, leaving 10 bases between them. The CDR3 contains 12 residues. The V gene's germline CDR1 is SNHLY and CDR2 FYNNEI. CDR3 in amino acids: CASSYSWDEQYF. CDR3 nucleotides: TGTGCCAGCAGTTACTCGTGGGACGAGCAGTACTTC.

V usage is TRBV29-1 and J usage is TRBJ1-2; 7 positions match TRBD1. The CDR3 sequence is 14 residues long. V shed 6 bases and J 4 bases; nucleotides not matched to a gene: 11. The germline V gene encodes CDR1 SQVTM and CDR2 ANQGSEA. CDR3 in amino acids: CSVQRVAGGYGYTF. The DNA of the CDR3 is TGCAGCGTCCAGAGAGTAGCAGGGGGCTATGGCTACACCTTC.